The T cell receptor (beta chain) described here comes from a study of T cells expressing NK-cell markers. Points from the study as a whole: Whether expanded NKG2C+ T cell clones were HCMV specific stayed uncertain. Dominant NKG2C+ clonotypes made up roughly 1.0-8% of CD8+ T cells in 5 or 6 donors.

This CDR3 has 19 amino acids. Germline loops: CDR1 LNHDA, CDR2 SQIVND (reference sequence). As for this clonotype: Its antigen is still unknown.

TCRdb derives one entry per CDR3 protein from the 5' RACE reads, leaving out DNA. The sample table sets out approximately 170,000 distinct CDR3 sequences. The chain carries TRBV19 and TRBJ2-7; absent DNA, TCRdb's TRBD1 call cannot be checked. The source material was blood T cells: a sorted CD56 or NKG2C T cell subset, CD4+ or CD8+ T cells, or bulk PBMC T cells (not recorded which). The TCR originated in a man aged 18 to 69 in good health. The CDR3 region is CASSLFISYGGLNSYEQYF.